This TCR beta chain came from a study of glioma-infiltrating T cells after dendritic cell vaccination. Clones were sequenced by immunoSEQ multiplex PCR, and TCRdb holds only the in-frame ones, with some missing. The repertoire holds under 100,000 clones, with about 80% as singletons. The CDR3 contains 14 residues. Unmatched junction bases numbered 5, after V lost 8 bases and J lost 6 bases. Germline loops: CDR1 MNHNY, CDR2 SVGAGI (reference sequence). The clonotype originates from a human donor with glioblastoma. Sequences were derived from blood, sampled before dendritic cell vaccination. The V call is TRBV6-6, the J call TRBJ1-5, with TRBD1 matching over 12 bases. The CDR3 loop reads CASRGTGGFQPQHF. For the CDR3, the DNA is TGTGCCAGCCGCGGGACAGGGGGCTTTCAGCCCCAGCATTTT.